Listed below are T cell receptor beta chains from one sample, sequenced in a study of blood T cell repertoires in COVID-19. Clones were sequenced by immunoSEQ multiplex PCR, and TCRdb holds only the in-frame ones, with some missing. The table records approximately 270,000 clones, 88% of them present only once. Sequencing was performed on peripheral blood. These receptors all come from a woman younger than 45 with COVID-19, enrolled during active disease. CDR3s include the opening cysteine and the closing phenylalanine or tryptophan. A D gene is named only where the DNA matches it firmly. Clone size is not always given. Where it is, it says once, few, many or a class for expanded clones.

CDR3 DNA	CDR3 protein	D gene	CDR3 length	V gene	J gene	clone size
TGTGCCAGCAGTTACCCGAGGACAGGGGGGGTCGATGTGGACACTGAAGCTTTCTTT	CASSYPRTGGVDVDTEAFF	TRBD1	19	TRBV6-2/TRBV6-3	TRBJ1-1	-
TGTGCCAGCAGTCTCGGACTAGCGGGGTTCCAAGAGACCCAGTACTTC	CASSLGLAGFQETQYF	TRBD2	16	TRBV5-4	TRBJ2-5	-
TGTGCCAGTACCCGACAGGGTTCGGGGGAGCAGTACTTC	CASTRQGSGEQYF	TRBD1	13	TRBV19	TRBJ2-7	-
TGTGCCAGCAGCTTAGATAGCGGGGACCTCTCCTTCTACAATGAGCAGTTCTTC	CASSLDSGDLSFYNEQFF	TRBD2	18	TRBV11-2	TRBJ2-1	-
TGTGCCAGTAGCATACTAGCGGGAGAGGGCGGGGAGCTGTTTTTT	CASSILAGEGGELFF	TRBD2	15	TRBV19	TRBJ2-2	-
TGTGCCAGCAGCTTGTATCAGGTTAGCAATCAGCCCCAGCATTTT	CASSLYQVSNQPQHF	-	15	TRBV7-2	TRBJ1-5	-
TGTGCCAGCAGCGGGGGACTAGCGGGCACCCCCTACAATGAGCAGTTCTTC	CASSGGLAGTPYNEQFF	TRBD2	17	TRBV9	TRBJ2-1	-
TGCGCCAGCAGCCAAGAACCCCGAGGGAACACTGAAGCTTTCTTT	CASSQEPRGNTEAFF	-	15	TRBV4-3	TRBJ1-1	few
TGTGCCAGCAGTGGTGTAAGGGGGAGAATCTATGGCTACACCTTC	CASSGVRGRIYGYTF	-	15	TRBV6-4	TRBJ1-2	-
TGCGCCAGCAGTGACCAGACTAGCGCCAGCACAGATACGCAGTATTTT	CASSDQTSASTDTQYF	TRBD2	16	TRBV10-1	TRBJ2-3	-
TGTGCCAGCAGCTTACTAGCGGGGGCTTCCTACGAGCAGTACTTC	CASSLLAGASYEQYF	TRBD2	15	TRBV7-2	TRBJ2-7	-
TGTGCCAGCAGTTTCTCCAGGACCTACGAGCAGTACTTC	CASSFSRTYEQYF	-	13	TRBV6-5	TRBJ2-7	-
TGTGCCACGAACACTCCCGGGACAGGGTCTATTTTTAGCAATCAGCCCCAGCATTTT	CATNTPGTGSIFSNQPQHF	TRBD1	19	TRBV15	TRBJ1-5	-
TGTGCCAGCTCACCTTATTTTGGCGGGGACAGCTCCTACAATGAGCAGTTCTTC	CASSPYFGGDSSYNEQFF	-	18	TRBV18	TRBJ2-1	-
TGTGCCAGCAGCTTAAGGGGCTCCCGGGACAGCAATAGCAATCAGCCCCAGCATTTT	CASSLRGSRDSNSNQPQHF	TRBD1	19	TRBV7-6	TRBJ1-5	-
TGCAGCGTTGCGGGTTATAGCAATCAGCCCCAGCATTTT	CSVAGYSNQPQHF	-	13	TRBV29-1	TRBJ1-5	-
TGTGCCAGCAGCCAACGGGTTAGCGGGAGAGGTGATGAGCAGTTCTTC	CASSQRVSGRGDEQFF	TRBD2	16	TRBV3-1/TRBV3-2	TRBJ2-1	once
TGTGCCAGCAGCCCCCGGGCGGCTAGCGGGACTCAAGAGACCCAGTACTTC	CASSPRAASGTQETQYF	TRBD2	17	TRBV9	TRBJ2-5	-
TGTGCCAGCAGTCTCCGGGGGACAGGGAACACTGAAGCTTTCTTT	CASSLRGTGNTEAFF	TRBD1	15	TRBV28	TRBJ1-1	-
TGTGCCAGCAGCGCTAGCGGGAGTCGAGAGACCCAGTACTTC	CASSASGSRETQYF	TRBD2	14	TRBV7-9	TRBJ2-5	once
TGCGCCAGCAGTACATCTGATACGCAGTATTTT	CASSTSDTQYF	-	11	TRBV10-2	TRBJ2-3	-
TGCGCCAGCAGCCAAGACCACTTCTCTGGAAACACCATATATTTT	CASSQDHFSGNTIYF	-	15	TRBV4-3	TRBJ1-3	-
TGTGCCAGCAGTCAATTACAGGGGGCCCCAGATACGCAGTATTTT	CASSQLQGAPDTQYF	TRBD1	15	TRBV2	TRBJ2-3	-
TGTGCCAGCAGTTGGACGGGGGGCTACACCTTC	CASSWTGGYTF	-	11	TRBV7-9	TRBJ1-2	-
TGTGCCAGCAGCTTGGACAGGGGTCAGCCCCAGCATTTT	CASSLDRGQPQHF	TRBD1	13	TRBV11-2	TRBJ1-5	-
TGCAGTGCTAGTCCGGGGCAGGGGAGGGAAACCCAGCATTTT	CSASPGQGRETQHF	-	14	TRBV20-1	TRBJ1-5	-
TGTGCTAGTGGTTTGGACAGGGTGAATCGAGCTTTCTTT	CASGLDRVNRAFF	-	13	TRBV12-5	TRBJ1-1	-
TGTGCCAGCAGCGCCTCCGGGACACGAAACAATGAGCAGTTCTTC	CASSASGTRNNEQFF	-	15	TRBV7-2	TRBJ2-1	-
TGTGCCAGCAGAAAGGGACAGGGCTCCTACAATGAGCAGTTCTTC	CASRKGQGSYNEQFF	TRBD1	15	TRBV6-5	TRBJ2-1	once
TGTGCCAGCAGCCAAGAAGCCAGGGCTTACACAGATACGCAGTATTTT	CASSQEARAYTDTQYF	-	16	TRBV3-1/TRBV3-2	TRBJ2-3	-
TGTGCCAGCAGCCTCAGGATAACCCTAAGCTCCTATAATTCACCCCTCCACTTT	CASSLRITLSSYNSPLHF	-	18	TRBV27	TRBJ1-6	-
TGCGCCAGCAGCCCGGGACTAGCGGGAGGGACTTTCACCGGGGAGCTGTTTTTT	CASSPGLAGGTFTGELFF	TRBD2	18	TRBV5-1	TRBJ2-2	-
TGTGCCAGCAGTCCCCCGGGACAGGGGGACCTACTAAGAACCGGGGAGCTGTTTTTT	CASSPPGQGDLLRTGELFF	TRBD1	19	TRBV28	TRBJ2-2	-
TGTGCCAGTAGTATACAAAGAAGAGACATTCAGTACTTC	CASSIQRRDIQYF	-	13	TRBV19	TRBJ2-4	-
TGTGCCAGCAGCAGTGGGACACTCCGAGGCGGGGAGCTGTTTTTT	CASSSGTLRGGELFF	-	15	TRBV5-8	TRBJ2-2	-
TGTGCCAGCAGTTACGGGTTATATGGGACTAGCGGGTTCCTGAGCTACAATGAGCAGTTCTTC	CASSYGLYGTSGFLSYNEQFF	TRBD2	21	TRBV6-2/TRBV6-3	TRBJ2-1	once
TGTGCCAGCAGCTTAACGCGGGATGAGACCCAGTACTTC	CASSLTRDETQYF	-	13	TRBV7-2	TRBJ2-5	-
TGTGCCTGGAGTGTAGACAGGGTCACAGATACGCAGTATTTT	CAWSVDRVTDTQYF	TRBD1	14	TRBV30	TRBJ2-3	once
TGTGCCAGCAGCCAAGATCTCACAGGGGGTGGCTACACCTTC	CASSQDLTGGGYTF	TRBD1	14	TRBV3-1/TRBV3-2	TRBJ1-2	once
TGTGCCAGCAGTTCATGGGGCCGCACAGATACGCAGTATTTT	CASSSWGRTDTQYF	-	14	TRBV28	TRBJ2-3	once
TGTGCCAGCAGCCCCGGACTATACAATGAGCAGTTCTTC	CASSPGLYNEQFF	-	13	TRBV6-2/TRBV6-3	TRBJ2-1	once
TGTGCCAGTAGTGGGCGACAGGGAACCGGGGAGCTGTTTTTT	CASSGRQGTGELFF	TRBD1	14	TRBV19	TRBJ2-2	-
TGTGCCAGCAGTTACATAGGCAGGGCGATGAACACCGGGGAGCTGTTTTTT	CASSYIGRAMNTGELFF	-	17	TRBV6-2/TRBV6-3	TRBJ2-2	-
TGTGCCAGCAAGGGCAGGGCAACGATTCCGGAGACCCAGTACTTC	CASKGRATIPETQYF	-	15	TRBV6-5	TRBJ2-5	few
TGTGCCAGCAGTGAAAAACAGGGGGCGGCGGCTTTCTTT	CASSEKQGAAAFF	TRBD1	13	TRBV6-1	TRBJ1-1	-
TGCGCCAGCAGCGGATCGGGACAAGTCACTGAAGCTTTCTTT	CASSGSGQVTEAFF	-	14	TRBV5-1	TRBJ1-1	-
TGTGCCAGCAGCCGACAGGGGGCCGGGGAGCTGTTTTTT	CASSRQGAGELFF	TRBD1	13	TRBV6-5	TRBJ2-2	-
TGTGCCAGCAGCGCTCCGGGACAGCCCTCCTACGAGCAGTACTTC	CASSAPGQPSYEQYF	TRBD1	15	TRBV7-9	TRBJ2-7	-
TGTGCCAGCAGCCAACCTGGGCTAGCGGGGACCTCCCGCAAGTATTTT	CASSQPGLAGTSRKYF	TRBD2	16	TRBV28	TRBJ2-3	-
TGTGCCATCAGTGAAATGGAAGGTGGAGGGCCCACAGATACGCAGTATTTT	CAISEMEGGGPTDTQYF	-	17	TRBV10-3	TRBJ2-3	-
TGTGCCAGCAGTGAAGTGGGGGGTGGCGGGCCCCAGCATTTT	CASSEVGGGGPQHF	-	14	TRBV2	TRBJ1-5	-
TGTGCCAGCAGCTTCCCATTGAACACTGAAGCTTTCTTT	CASSFPLNTEAFF	-	13	TRBV7-9	TRBJ1-1	-
TGCGCCAGCAGCCCCTACGTACACGGGAATAGCAATCAGCCCCAGCATTTT	CASSPYVHGNSNQPQHF	-	17	TRBV4-1	TRBJ1-5	-
TGTGCCAGCAGCCGGGGTTACGATATGGGCACAGATACGCAGTATTTT	CASSRGYDMGTDTQYF	-	16	TRBV9	TRBJ2-3	once
TGTGCCAGCAGCGCCCGGGACAGGGTCCCCTCCCTCCACTTT	CASSARDRVPSLHF	TRBD1	14	TRBV4-2	TRBJ1-6	-
TGCGCCAGCAGCCAAGGTAACAGCCTCAACTATGGCTACACCTTC	CASSQGNSLNYGYTF	-	15	TRBV4-1	TRBJ1-2	-
TGCAGCGTTGAGGGGCAGGTCTCCTACAATGAGCAGTTCTTC	CSVEGQVSYNEQFF	-	14	TRBV29-1	TRBJ2-1	-
TGTGCCAGCAGCTTGGAGGGCCAGGGGGCGCGTGGCTACACCTTC	CASSLEGQGARGYTF	TRBD1	15	TRBV5-4	TRBJ1-2	-
TGTGCCAGCAGTTACGGCAGGGTCAGCAATCAGCCCCAGCATTTT	CASSYGRVSNQPQHF	-	15	TRBV6-2/TRBV6-3	TRBJ1-5	-